Sample share makes the clone carrying this TCR beta chain medium-sized. What it recognizes is unknown. Amplification of TCR beta used genomic DNA extracted from peripheral blood. The sample comes from a study of T cell repertoires in aging, cancer and after chemotherapy. Study in general: Donors were grouped into six age bands spanning 30 or younger through 70 or older. About 10 million TCR reads made up the full dataset. General observations from the study: In cancer patients, declining TCR diversity with age involved lost richness and lost evenness.

Trimming took 3 bases from V and 0 from J, leaving 14 bases between them. The CDR3 runs to 16 residues. Germline V gives CDR1 MRHNA, CDR2 SNTAGT. TRB rearrangements spanning V, D and J were amplified using mixed TRB-A/B primers. TCRdb passed the multiplex PCR reads through MiXCR, listing each CDR3 protein once. This sample carries about 2,000 distinct CDR3 sequences, around 18% of them seen once, and the ten largest clones take 23%. Source material: blood. This sequence was found in a human donor with a solid tumor. V gene TRBV6-4 combines with J gene TRBJ1-1; D gene ambiguous. CDR3 DNA: TGTGCCAGCAGTGAAGAGTTTGTACGGGTGAACACTGAAGCTTTCTTT. It encodes CASSEEFVRVNTEAFF.